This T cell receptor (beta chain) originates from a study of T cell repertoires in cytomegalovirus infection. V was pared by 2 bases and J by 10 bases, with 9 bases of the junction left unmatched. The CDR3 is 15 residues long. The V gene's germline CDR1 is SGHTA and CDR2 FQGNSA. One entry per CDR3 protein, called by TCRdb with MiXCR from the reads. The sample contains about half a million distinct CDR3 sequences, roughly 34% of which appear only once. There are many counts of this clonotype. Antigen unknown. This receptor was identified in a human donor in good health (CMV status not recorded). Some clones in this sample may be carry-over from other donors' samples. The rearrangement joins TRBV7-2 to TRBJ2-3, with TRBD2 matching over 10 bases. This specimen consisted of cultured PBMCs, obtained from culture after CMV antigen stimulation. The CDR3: CASSLRTAGGDAQYF. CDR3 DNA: TGTGCCAGCAGCTTAAGGACAGCGGGGGGGGATGCGCAGTATTTT. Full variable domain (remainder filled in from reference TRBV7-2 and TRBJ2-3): GAGVSQSPSNKVTEKGKDVELRCDPISGHTALYWYRQSLGQGLEFLIYFQGNSAPDKSGLPSDRFSAERTGGSVSTLTIQRTQQEDSAVYLCASSLRTAGGDAQYFGPGTRLTVL.